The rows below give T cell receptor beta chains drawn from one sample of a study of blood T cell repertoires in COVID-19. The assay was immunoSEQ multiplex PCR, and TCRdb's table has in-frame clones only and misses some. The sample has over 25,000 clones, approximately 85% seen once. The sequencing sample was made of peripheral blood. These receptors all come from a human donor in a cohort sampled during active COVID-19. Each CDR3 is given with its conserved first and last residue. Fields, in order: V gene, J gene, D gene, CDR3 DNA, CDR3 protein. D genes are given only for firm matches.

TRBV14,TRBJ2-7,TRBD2,TGTGCCAGCAGCCAAGAAAGTCAAGCGGGGGCTTTCGAGCAGTACTTC,CASSQESQAGAFEQYF
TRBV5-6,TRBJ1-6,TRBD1,TGTGCCAGCACTTTTCAGGGGACAGGGTACTCACCCCTCCACTTT,CASTFQGTGYSPLHF
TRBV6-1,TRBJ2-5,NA,TGTGCCAGCAGTGAACGGAGACAAAGGAGGGAGACCCAGTACTTC,CASSERRQRRETQYF
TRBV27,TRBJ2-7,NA,TGTGCCAGCAGTTTCTCGAGGTCCTACGAGCAGTACTTC,CASSFSRSYEQYF
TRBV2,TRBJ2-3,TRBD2,TGTGCCAGCACCGGGGGGGCCCCAGATACGCAGTATTTT,CASTGGAPDTQYF
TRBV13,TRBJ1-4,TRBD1,TGTGCCAGCAGCGAAGAACCGGGACAGGGGGATGAAAAACTGTTTTTT,CASSEEPGQGDEKLFF
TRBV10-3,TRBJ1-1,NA,TGTGCCATCAATCCTGGGGCTCACACTGAAGCTTTCTTT,CAINPGAHTEAFF
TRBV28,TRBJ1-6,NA,TGTGCCAGCACCCGGGTTGGCCTTCCCTATAATTCACCCCTCCACTTT,CASTRVGLPYNSPLHF
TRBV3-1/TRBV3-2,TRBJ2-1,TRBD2,TGTGCCAGCAGCGATGGACTAGCCACCTACAATGAGCAGTTCTTC,CASSDGLATYNEQFF
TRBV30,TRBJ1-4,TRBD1,TGTGCCTGGAGTGCCCCGGACAGGGTTAATGAAAAACTGTTTTTT,CAWSAPDRVNEKLFF
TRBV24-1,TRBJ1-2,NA,TGTGCCACCAGTGACCAGGATACAAAAAACCGGGACATGATCATCTATGGCTACACCTTC,CATSDQDTKNRDMIIYGYTF
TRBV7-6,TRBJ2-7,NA,TGTGCCAGCAGCTTAGCGGGCCCAGGGTACGAGCAGTACTTC,CASSLAGPGYEQYF
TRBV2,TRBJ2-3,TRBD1,TGTGCCAGCAGTACGACAGGGGTGGGTACAGATACGCAGTATTTT,CASSTTGVGTDTQYF
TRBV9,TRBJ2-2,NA,TGTGCCAGCAGCTTAGGACAGCTTACCGGGGAGCTGTTTTTT,CASSLGQLTGELFF
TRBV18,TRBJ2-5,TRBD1,TGTGCCAGCTCAACTTCGCAGGGGGCGCGAGAGACCCAGTACTTC,CASSTSQGARETQYF